A selection of T cell receptor beta chains follows, all from one sample in a study of T-cell memory formation after mild COVID-19. A single record per CDR3 protein comes from TCRdb applying MiXCR to the 5' RACE reads. This repertoire shows over 400,000 distinct CDR3 sequences, 23% found once; its top ten account for over 10%. The sequenced material came from PBMCs or a T cell subset sorted from them (not recorded which). These receptors originate from an adult woman who had mild COVID-19 (a few samples of this study predate the infection). Cell type and time point are not known. Each CDR3 is given with its conserved first and last residue. The D gene is left open where the match is weak. The size of a clone is reported for some rows only, either as once, few or many, or as a class for expanded clones.

j_call | d_call | clone_size | v_call | cdr3_nt | cdr3_aa
TRBJ1-3 | - | - | TRBV5-1 | TGCGCCAGCAGTCGGGACACGGGCGCCTCTGGAAACACCATATATTTT | CASSRDTGASGNTIYF
TRBJ2-3 | TRBD2 | many | TRBV7-6 | TGTGCCAGCAGCCCGGGACTAGCGGGAGGGACAGATACGCAGTATTTT | CASSPGLAGGTDTQYF
TRBJ2-3 | - | - | TRBV7-6 | TGTGCCAGCTCAAACGGACGACCCACTAGCACAGATACGCAGTATTTT | CASSNGRPTSTDTQYF
TRBJ2-7 | TRBD1 | - | TRBV15 | TGTGCCACCAGCAGAGTGGGACAGGGGGAGCAGTACTTC | CATSRVGQGEQYF
TRBJ2-5 | - | - | TRBV12-3/TRBV12-4 | TGTGCCAGCAGTTTAACGCAGACTAGGCGGGAGACCCAGTACTTC | CASSLTQTRRETQYF
TRBJ2-1 | TRBD2 | - | TRBV12-3/TRBV12-4 | TGTGCCAGCACCCTAGGGACTAGCTGGAGCGAGGAGCAGTTCTTC | CASTLGTSWSEEQFF
TRBJ2-3 | - | - | TRBV5-1 | TGCGCCAGCAGCTTGGGCCCACTCCTAGGAGGCACAGATACGCAGTATTTT | CASSLGPLLGGTDTQYF
TRBJ2-5 | - | few | TRBV18 | TGTGCCAGCTCACCAAGGCCAGATCAAGAGACCCAGTACTTC | CASSPRPDQETQYF
TRBJ2-7 | - | few | TRBV30 | TGTGCCTGGAGTAGAGGGCGCCAAACTAAGCAGTACTTC | CAWSRGRQTKQYF
TRBJ2-5 | - | - | TRBV18 | TGTGCCAGCTCACGACAAACAGGGCAAGAGACCCAGTACTTC | CASSRQTGQETQYF
TRBJ1-6 | - | few | TRBV2 | TGTGCCGGACGGCTGATGCAGGGCGGGGATTCACCCCTCCACTTT | CAGRLMQGGDSPLHF
TRBJ2-5 | TRBD2 | - | TRBV6-6 | TGTGCCAGCAGGATTTTCGGGACTACAGGTGGAGAGACCCAGTACTTC | CASRIFGTTGGETQYF
TRBJ2-5 | - | few | TRBV7-9 | TGTGCCAGCAGCTTTGAGGGGGAAGAGACCCAGTACTTC | CASSFEGEETQYF
TRBJ1-2 | - | - | TRBV6-5 | TGTGCCAGCAGCTTCGGACAGACCTATGGCTACACCTTC | CASSFGQTYGYTF
TRBJ2-5 | TRBD2 | many | TRBV3-1 | TGTGCCAGCAGCCGGACTAGCGGGAGTCAGAGGGAGACCCAGTACTTC | CASSRTSGSQRETQYF
TRBJ2-5 | TRBD1 | - | TRBV24-1 | TGTGCCACCAGTTCCGCCGTCGGGACAGGGGGTCAAGAGACCCAGTACTTC | CATSSAVGTGGQETQYF
TRBJ2-2 | TRBD2 | - | TRBV29-1 | TGCAGCGTTGAAGCGGGGGGGATCGGCACCGGGGAGCTGTTTTTT | CSVEAGGIGTGELFF
TRBJ2-7 | - | few | TRBV2 | TGTGCTCACATCGGGGTTTCCTACGAGCAGTACTTC | CAHIGVSYEQYF
TRBJ2-1 | TRBD2 | - | TRBV15 | TGTGCCACCAGCGGCGGGACTAGGGGCAATGAGCAGTTCTTC | CATSGGTRGNEQFF
TRBJ2-5 | - | - | TRBV7-3 | TGTGCCAGCAGCTTAAACAGTCGGCGGGAGACCCAGTACTTC | CASSLNSRRETQYF
TRBJ2-5 | - | - | TRBV12-3/TRBV12-4 | TGTGCCAGCAATTTTATTGGGGGCCAAGAGACCCAGTACTTC | CASNFIGGQETQYF
TRBJ2-5 | TRBD2 | many | TRBV11-2 | TGTGCCAGCAGCCGGACTAGCGTACAAGAGACCCAGTACTTC | CASSRTSVQETQYF
TRBJ1-2 | - | few | TRBV29-1 | TGCAGCGTTGTCGTTTGGGATGGCTACACCTTC | CSVVVWDGYTF
TRBJ2-1 | TRBD2 | - | TRBV5-6 | TGTGCCAGCACCCCCCGGTACGGGAGGGCCTACAATGAGCAGTTCTTC | CASTPRYGRAYNEQFF
TRBJ1-5 | TRBD1 | - | TRBV18 | TGTGCCAGCTCACCAGAGGACACAGGGGCCCAGCCCCAGCATTTT | CASSPEDTGAQPQHF
TRBJ2-7 | - | - | TRBV3-1 | TGTGCCAGCAGCCCGGGCGCAGTTTCCTACGAGCAGTACTTC | CASSPGAVSYEQYF
TRBJ2-1 | - | - | TRBV24-1 | TGTGCCACGAAAGGGGGTTCCGGTGAGCAGTTCTTC | CATKGGSGEQFF
TRBJ2-1 | - | many | TRBV6-1 | TGTGCCAGCAGTGAGGGGAATTACAATGAGCAGTTCTTC | CASSEGNYNEQFF
TRBJ2-5 | - | many | TRBV29-1 | TGCAGCGTTGAGCCCTCCGGGACACCGGGGGAGACCCAGTACTTC | CSVEPSGTPGETQYF
TRBJ2-2 | TRBD2 | - | TRBV9 | TGTGCCAGCAGCCCTCCCTTCCCGGCGGGGGGGCCCGACACCGGGGAGCTGTTTTTT | CASSPPFPAGGPDTGELFF
TRBJ2-7 | - | - | TRBV29-1 | TGCAGCGTTGACCCGGGGACCCACGAGCAGTACTTC | CSVDPGTHEQYF
TRBJ1-5 | - | few | TRBV27 | TGTGCCAGCAGGGAGTCGGGTTACTCTAACAATCAGCCCCAGCATTTT | CASRESGYSNNQPQHF
TRBJ2-1 | TRBD1 | few | TRBV24-1 | TGTGCCACCAGTGATCCGGGACAGGGGAAGAATGAGCAGTTCTTC | CATSDPGQGKNEQFF
TRBJ1-6 | - | - | TRBV2 | TGTGCCAGCAGTGAAGCTATTAGGGGAAATTCACCCCTCCACTTT | CASSEAIRGNSPLHF
TRBJ2-7 | - | few | TRBV15 | TGTGCCACCAGCAGGGGCCAGGGGATCATCGGCTACGAGCAGTACTTC | CATSRGQGIIGYEQYF
TRBJ2-2 | - | - | TRBV30 | TGTGCCTGGAGTACTAGCTGGGGGACGACCGGGGAGCTGTTTTTT | CAWSTSWGTTGELFF
TRBJ2-4 | TRBD2 | few | TRBV4-2 | TGTGCCAGCAGCCAGTTTTGGGAGCGGGAGGTAGCCAAAAACATTCAGTACTTC | CASSQFWEREVAKNIQYF
TRBJ1-4 | - | few | TRBV9 | TGTGCCAGCAGCGTAGATTCAGGGGTCCTGGTGCGAGAACTGTTTTTT | CASSVDSGVLVRELFF
TRBJ2-5 | - | - | TRBV9 | TGTGCCAGCAGCCCCCATGTTGCCCAAGAGACCCAGTACTTC | CASSPHVAQETQYF
TRBJ2-2 | - | few | TRBV5-6 | TGTGCCAGCAGCTGGGTACCGAACACCGGGGAGCTGTTTTTT | CASSWVPNTGELFF
TRBJ2-1 | TRBD2 | - | TRBV7-3 | TGTGCCAGCAGCAGGGGACTAGCGGGAGACGGTGAGCAGTTCTTC | CASSRGLAGDGEQFF
TRBJ2-6 | TRBD1 | - | TRBV5-1 | TGCGCCAGCAGCTTGGACAGGGGATCCCCGCCTGGGGCCAACGTCCTGACTTTC | CASSLDRGSPPGANVLTF
TRBJ2-7 | - | few | TRBV18 | TGTGCCAGCTCACCAAGGGGGGCGACCTCCTACGAGCAGTACTTC | CASSPRGATSYEQYF
TRBJ2-1 | - | - | TRBV7-9 | TGTGCCAGCAGCTTAGCGGAGGGGAATGAGCAGTTCTTC | CASSLAEGNEQFF
TRBJ2-1 | - | - | TRBV29-1 | TGCAGCGTTGCAGGGAGCTCCTACAATGAGCAGTTCTTC | CSVAGSSYNEQFF
TRBJ1-1 | - | - | TRBV7-7 | TGTGCCAGCAGCTTAGGACAGTCCACTGAAGCTTTCTTT | CASSLGQSTEAFF
TRBJ2-7 | - | few | TRBV21-1 | TGTGCCAGCAGGCCCTTTTACGGCTACGAGCAGTACTTC | CASRPFYGYEQYF
TRBJ2-3 | - | few | TRBV12-3/TRBV12-4 | TGTGCCAGCAGTTTAGACAACACAGATACGCAGTATTTT | CASSLDNTDTQYF
TRBJ2-3 | TRBD2 | - | TRBV6-5 | TGTGCCAGCAGCCCTCTAGCGGGGGTTGCAGATACGCAGTATTTT | CASSPLAGVADTQYF
TRBJ2-1 | - | - | TRBV7-2 | TGTGCCAGCAGCACCCGGACAGCGTCCTCAACTAATGGCCAGTTCTTC | CASSTRTASSTNGQFF
TRBJ1-1 | TRBD1 | few | TRBV5-1 | TGCGCCAGCAGCCATGACAGGGCGAACACTGAAGCTTTCTTT | CASSHDRANTEAFF
TRBJ2-2 | - | - | TRBV18 | TGTGCCAGCTCACCAGAACAGGGAGGGCGGAACACCGGGGAGCTGTTTTTT | CASSPEQGGRNTGELFF